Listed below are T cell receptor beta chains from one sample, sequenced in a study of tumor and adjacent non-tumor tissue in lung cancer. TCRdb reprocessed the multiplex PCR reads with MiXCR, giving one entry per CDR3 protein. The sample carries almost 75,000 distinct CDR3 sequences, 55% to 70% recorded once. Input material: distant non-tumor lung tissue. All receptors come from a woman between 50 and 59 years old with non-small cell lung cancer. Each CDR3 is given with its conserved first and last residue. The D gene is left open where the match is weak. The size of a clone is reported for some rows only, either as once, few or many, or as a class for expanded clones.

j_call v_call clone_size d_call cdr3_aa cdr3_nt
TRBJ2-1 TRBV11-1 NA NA CISSLLPLDDQFF TGTATCAGCAGCTTACTTCCGCTGGATGATCAGTTCTTC
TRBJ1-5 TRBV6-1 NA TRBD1 CASRSDRLSNQSQHF TGTGCCAGTAGGTCGGACAGGTTAAGCAATCAGTCCCAGCATTTT
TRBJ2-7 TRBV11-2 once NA CTSTDGTGTDGQQYF TGTACCAGCACCGATGGGACGGGAACCGATGGGCAGCAGTATTTC
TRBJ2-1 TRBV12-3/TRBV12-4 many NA CASSSLAGNEQFF TGTGCCAGCAGTAGTTTAGCAGGGAATGAGCAGTTCTTC
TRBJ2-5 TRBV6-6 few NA CASSYSAALPRETQYF TGTGCCAGCAGTTACTCTGCAGCCCTGCCCCGAGAGACCCAGTACTTC
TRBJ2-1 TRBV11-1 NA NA CGSSLPRLNEQFF TGTGGCAGCAGCTTACCTCGGCTGAATGAGCAGTTCTTC
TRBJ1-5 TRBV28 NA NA CASSFYQDWTQPQHF TGTGCCAGCAGTTTTTATCAGGATTGGACTCAGCCCCAGCATTTT
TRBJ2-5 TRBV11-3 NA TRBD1 CASSPDRSQETQYF TGTGCCAGCAGCCCGGACAGGAGCCAGGAGACCCAGTACTTC
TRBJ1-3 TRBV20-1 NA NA CSEGGNTIYF TGCAGTGAGGGAGGGAATACCATATATTTT
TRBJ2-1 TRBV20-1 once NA CSGTLSYDERFF TGCAGTGGGACATTGTCCTACGATGAGAGGTTCTTC